This T cell receptor (beta chain) was profiled in a study of blood T cell repertoires in COVID-19. CDR1 and CDR2 (germline): SGHAT, FQNNGV. The CDR3 is made up of 19 amino acids. Trimming removed 5 bases from V and 1 base from J; junction bases left unmatched: 17. In the authors' methods: Estimated nucleated cell counts came from reference gene primer amplification. TCRdb's table, derived via immunoSEQ multiplex PCR, lists solely in-frame clones and lacks some. Clone size and the V and J calls come from that table; the DNA yielded D and trimming. Of about 170,000 clones listed, about 88% were seen once; the top ten hold around 6.5%.

This sequence joins TRBV11-2 and TRBJ2-7; 10 bases are shared with TRBD2. This sequence was found in an elderly woman in a cohort sampled during active or convalescent COVID-19. The sample consisted of peripheral blood. CDR3 in amino acids: CASSPLASGSPGGSYEQYV. The DNA of the CDR3 is TGTGCCAGCAGCCCGTTGGCTAGCGGGAGCCCGGGGGGATCCTACGAGCAGTACGTC.